Following are 21 T cell receptor beta chains from one sample sequenced in a study of T cell responses to AZD1222 COVID-19 vaccine. Here immunoSEQ multiplex PCR was the method, and the copy in TCRdb shows in-frame clones only, minus some. The profile shows 150,000 to 200,000 clones, over 80% of them singletons. Sequencing was performed on peripheral blood, taken on day 0 of AZD1222 vaccination. The origin of the receptors is an adult in good health.

The J gene is TRBJ1-5, the V gene TRBV24-1, with D possibly being TRBD1 (6 bases). Germline V gene data show CDR1 as KGHDR and CDR2 as SFDVKD. V gave up 4 bases and J gave up 2 bases, with 14 bases separating them. This CDR3 spans 16 amino acids. The CDR3 sequence: CATSDPQGGGNQPQHF. The CDR3 DNA reads as TGTGCCACCAGTGACCCACAAGGGGGGGGCAATCAGCCCCAGCATTTT.

The chain joins TRBV5-1 to TRBJ1-1; D remains unclear. V was clipped by 4 bases and J by 1 base, with 8 bases between them. Germline V lookup: CDR1 SGHRS, CDR2 YFSETQ. The CDR3 runs to 13 residues. The CDR3 is CASSMAGNTEAFF. The CDR3 DNA reads as TGCGCCAGCAGCATGGCGGGGAACACTGAAGCTTTCTTT.

CDR3 region: CASSDRDAGDTQYF. Here the CDR3 DNA reads TGTGCCAGCAGTGACAGGGATGCAGGGGATACGCAGTATTTT. V usage is TRBV6-1 and J usage is TRBJ2-3, with D possibly TRBD1 on 5 matching bases. The CDR3 contains 14 residues. V was trimmed by 3 bases and J by 6 bases, leaving 13 bases between them. Germline V gene data show CDR1 as MNHNS and CDR2 as SASEGT.

The chain is built from TRBV28 and TRBJ1-1, with a possible D match to TRBD1 (6 bases). Germline V gene sequence: CDR1 MDHEN, CDR2 SYDVKM. V was cut by 6 bases and J by 5 bases, with 19 bases left in between. The CDR3 totals 15 residues. The CDR3 nucleotides are TGTGCCAGCAGCTCCCGGGTGGGGGGCGGAACTGAAGCTTTCTTT. This gives the protein CASSSRVGGGTEAFF.

The chain joins TRBV19 to TRBJ1-4; the D gene is possibly TRBD1 (5 bases). The germline V gene has CDR1 LNHDA and CDR2 SQIVND (reference sequence). This CDR3 is built from 14 residues. Trimming removed 5 bases from V and 9 bases from J, with 16 bases in between. The CDR3 loop reads CASSPGGTGKKLFF. CDR3 coding DNA: TGTGCCAGTAGTCCCGGCGGGACTGGGAAAAAACTGTTTTTT.

The rearrangement uses TRBV4-1 and TRBJ2-1; 13 nucleotides match TRBD2. J gave up 0 bases and V 3 bases, and 11 bases lay outside the gene matches. Germline V gene sequence: CDR1 MGHRA, CDR2 YSYEKL. The CDR3 covers 20 residues. CDR3 coding DNA: TGCGCCAGCAGCCACCTTGGACTAGCGGGGGCCAAGAGCTCCTACAATGAGCAGTTCTTC. It yields the protein CASSHLGLAGAKSSYNEQFF.

The V gene is TRBV4-1, the J gene TRBJ1-3; no reliable D call. V was trimmed by 1 base and J by 2 bases, leaving 9 bases between them. Germline V gene sequence: CDR1 MGHRA, CDR2 YSYEKL. The CDR3 is 15 amino acids. The CDR3 bases are TGCGCCAGCAGCCAAGGGTGGGCTGCTGGAAACACCATATATTTT. Encoded protein: CASSQGWAAGNTIYF.

This clone has ten or more counts. This chain joins TRBV4-3 and TRBJ2-4, with a weak D call TRBD2 (7 bases). Germline V gives CDR1 LGHNA, CDR2 YSLEER. Between the trimmed V and J ends, which lost 0 bases and 7 bases, there was a span of 16 bases. The CDR3 length is 16 residues. The CDR3 DNA reads as TGCGCCAGCAGCCAAGAGGGCTCGGGGGGCGCGAACATTCAGTACTTC. Its protein is CASSQEGSGGANIQYF.

The chain has TRBV5-8 and TRBJ2-7, with D tentatively TRBD1 or TRBD2 (5 bases each). The V gene lost 3 bases and the J gene lost 7 bases, with 20 bases spanning the gap. This CDR3 region has 15 residues. Germline V gene lookup returns CDR1 SGHTS and CDR2 YDEGEE. CDR3 sequence reads: CASSSPGTNLGEQYV. The DNA for the CDR3 is TGTGCCAGCAGCTCCCCCGGGACCAACCTGGGGGAGCAGTACGTC.

The chain carries TRBV6-1 and TRBJ1-3; D is undetermined. Germline V gives CDR1 MNHNS, CDR2 SASEGT. CDR3 length: 14 amino acids. Trimming removed 8 bases at V and 0 bases at J, with 11 bases between. The CDR3 bases are TGTGCCAGCTCCGGGTATCCCTCTGGAAACACCATATATTTT. It yields the protein CASSGYPSGNTIYF.

The table lists this clone with a count of one. The rearrangement links TRBV13 to TRBJ2-7; TRBD1 matches 7 bases. Germline V gene sequence: CDR1 PRHDT, CDR2 FYEKMQ (reference sequence). Trimming at V came to 7 bases and at J to 7 bases, leaving 10 bases not matched to a gene. The CDR3 has 13 residues. CDR3 nucleotide sequence: TGTGCCAGCAACAGGGGAAGTCTGGGGGAGCAGTACTTC. Protein sequence: CASNRGSLGEQYF.

The rearrangement uses TRBV19 and TRBJ1-1, with D perhaps matching TRBD1 (5 bases). CDR3 size: 15 residues. The V end was cut by 1 base, the J end by 1 base, with 10 bases between. Germline CDR1 and CDR2: LNHDA and SQIVND (reference sequence). CDR3 DNA: TGTGCCAGTAGTATAGGCTGGGGGGGGAACACTGAAGCTTTCTTT. Protein: CASSIGWGGNTEAFF.

V is TRBV7-2 and J is TRBJ2-3, with 9 positions matching TRBD2. The V segment lost 5 bases and the J segment 0 bases; nucleotides outside the gene matches: 6. This CDR3 comprises 16 residues. CDR1 and CDR2 (germline): SGHTA, FQGNSA. CDR3 protein: CASSARLAASTDTQYF. The CDR3 DNA is TGTGCCAGCAGCGCCCGACTAGCGGCTAGCACAGATACGCAGTATTTT. The full variable domain, with the rest looked up from reference TRBV7-2 and TRBJ2-3, is GAGVSQSPSNKVTEKGKDVELRCDPISGHTALYWYRQSLGQGLEFLIYFQGNSAPDKSGLPSDRFSAERTGGSVSTLTIQRTQQEDSAVYLCASSARLAASTDTQYFGPGTRLTVL.

The gene calls are TRBV6-2 or TRBV6-3 and TRBJ2-7; 7 positions agree with TRBD2. Germline V CDR1 and CDR2: MNHEY, SVGEGT. CDR3 length equals 15 residues. Losses at the gene ends were 1 base for V and 0 bases for J; bases not matched to a gene: 3. CDR3 residues: CASSYLRGSSYEQYV. The CDR3 nucleotides read TGTGCCAGCAGTTACTTGCGGGGGAGCTCCTACGAGCAGTACGTC.

This rearrangement joins TRBV27 to TRBJ1-2, with D perhaps matching TRBD1 (5 bases). Trimming left V 3 bases short and J 8 bases short, with 19 bases between. CDR1 and CDR2 (germline): MNHEY, SMNVEV (reference sequence). The CDR3 runs to 15 residues. The CDR3 DNA reads TGTGCCAGCAGTTTCTCCTATTCAGGGTTAAGCGGCTACACCTTC. Translation: CASSFSYSGLSGYTF.

The V gene is TRBV28, the J gene TRBJ2-5; D may match TRBD1 or TRBD2 (5 bases each). CDR3 length: 14 amino acids. Germline V lookup: CDR1 MDHEN, CDR2 SYDVKM. V lost 10 bases, J lost 5 bases, and 20 bases lay in between. CDR3 sequence reads: CAISSPGPRETQYF. In nucleotides, the CDR3 is TGTGCCATCTCCTCCCCGGGACCTAGGGAGACCCAGTACTTC.

Only a few counts were recorded for this clone. V usage is TRBV19 and J usage is TRBJ1-6, with TRBD1 matching 10 bases. V trimming: 6 bases; J trimming: 10 bases; junction bases outside the gene matches: 6. The CDR3 sequence is 14 residues long. Germline CDR1 and CDR2: LNHDA and SQIVND (reference sequence). The CDR3 here is CASREGTGVSPLHF. CDR3 nucleotides: TGTGCCAGTAGGGAGGGGACAGGGGTCTCACCCCTCCACTTT.

This sequence joins TRBV5-1 and TRBJ1-1; 9 bases fit TRBD1. Per germline, CDR1 SGHRS and CDR2 YFSETQ. The CDR3 is 16 residues long. J lost 1 base, V lost 4 bases, and 8 bases had no gene match. CDR3 residues: CASSITGGRSNTEAFF. DNA of the CDR3: TGCGCCAGCAGCATTACAGGGGGCCGCTCGAACACTGAAGCTTTCTTT.

This chain joins TRBV9 and TRBJ2-5, with D perhaps matching TRBD1 (6 bases). The CDR3 spans 14 residues. The germline V gene has CDR1 SGDLS and CDR2 YYNGEE. The ends were cut back, 0 bases at V and 7 bases at J, with 13 bases in the middle. CDR3 bases: TGTGCCAGCAGCGTAGGGGACAAAGAAAGGACCCAGTACTTC. Translating gives CASSVGDKERTQYF.

This chain joins TRBV11-3 and TRBJ2-2; 13 bases agree with TRBD2. V lost 5 bases, J lost 5 bases, and 8 bases stayed unmatched. The CDR3 loop spans 17 amino acids. Germline lookup yields CDR1 SGHNT and CDR2 YENEEA. The CDR3 DNA sequence: TGTGCCAGCAGCCCTCTACTAGCGGGAGGGCGGACCGGGGAGCTGTTTTTT. Translating it yields CASSPLLAGGRTGELFF.

The chain combines TRBV5-6 with TRBJ1-2; D not resolved. Germline-derived CDR1 and CDR2 are SGHDT and YYEEEE. The CDR3 length is 14 residues. With 3 bases removed from V and 2 bases from J, the gap between germline ends came to 11 bases. The CDR3 coding sequence is TGTGCCAGCAGCTCGGATGGAGGGAACTATGGCTACACCTTC. This translates into CASSSDGGNYGYTF.